The 9 T cell receptor beta chains given below trace back to one sample, sequenced in a study of cytomegalovirus exposure and HLA in healthy donors. Use of 60 Vbeta and 13 Jbeta primers characterized the PCR. Only in-frame clones appear in the TCRdb table, and some are missing; sequencing was by immunoSEQ multiplex PCR. This sample has some 60,000 clones, with roughly 85% found just once. The sample consisted of PBMCs. The receptors stem from a female donor in good health and CMV-seronegative.

The J gene is TRBJ1-2, the V gene TRBV5-1, with 7 bases matching TRBD1. The CDR3 is 13 residues long. The germline gives CDR1 SGHRS, CDR2 YFSETQ. J was trimmed by 4 bases and V by 0 bases; bases with no gene match: 0. For the CDR3, the DNA is TGCGCCAGCAGCTTGGGGGACAGCTATGGCTACACCTTC. It codes for CASSLGDSYGYTF.

In this sample, this clone turned up once. V gene TRBV4-2 combines with J gene TRBJ1-1, with D tentatively TRBD1 (6 bases). V was cut by 2 bases and J by 3 bases, with 13 bases left in between. CDR3 length equals 15 residues. The V gene's germline CDR1 is LGHNA and CDR2 YNFKEQ. CDR3 loop: CASSQSSQGDTEAFF. Here the CDR3 DNA reads TGTGCCAGCAGCCAATCGTCACAGGGCGACACTGAAGCTTTCTTT.

The chain joins TRBV4-1 to TRBJ1-6, with 9 bases matching TRBD1. J was trimmed by 10 bases and V by 2 bases; bases with no gene match: 6. Germline V CDR1 and CDR2: MGHRA, YSYEKL. There are 15 residues in the CDR3. The CDR3 DNA reads as TGCGCCAGCAGCCAAAACAGGGGGCAGGAATCACCCCTCCACTTT. This sequence encodes CASSQNRGQESPLHF.

This clone has just a few counts. The chain is built from TRBV14 and TRBJ2-7, with TRBD1 as a possible D gene (5 bases). Looked up from germline, CDR1 is SGHDN and CDR2 is FVKESK. V lost 1 base, J lost 9 bases, and 7 bases lay in between. This CDR3 comprises 11 residues. CDR3 loop: CASSQGGPQYF. CDR3 in DNA: TGTGCCAGCAGCCAAGGGGGCCCGCAGTACTTC.

The rearrangement uses TRBV2 and TRBJ2-7, with 8 bases that match TRBD1. There are 14 residues in the CDR3. V shed 5 bases and J 5 bases; nucleotides not matched to a gene: 8. Germline CDR1 is SNHLY and CDR2 is FYNNEI. The CDR3 DNA follows: TGTGCCAGCAGTACCGACAGGGGAGGTCACGAGCAGTACTTC. It encodes CASSTDRGGHEQYF. Full variable domain (missing parts from reference TRBV2 and TRBJ2-7): EPEVTQTPSHQVTQMGQEVILRCVPISNHLYFYWYRQILGQKVEFLVSFYNNEISEKSEIFDDQFSVERPDGSNFTLKIRSTKLEDSAMYFCASSTDRGGHEQYFGPGTRLTVT.

The chain uses TRBV11-2 and TRBJ2-5; TRBD2 matches at 7 bases. Germline V gives CDR1 SGHAT, CDR2 FQNNGV. V was clipped by 0 bases and J by 4 bases; unmatched bases: 2. The CDR3 loop spans 14 amino acids. CDR3 amino acids: CASSLELARETQYF. The CDR3, as DNA: TGTGCCAGCAGCTTAGAACTAGCGCGAGAGACCCAGTACTTC.

The V gene is TRBV9, the J gene TRBJ2-7; 10 nucleotides line up with TRBD2. There are 14 residues in the CDR3. With V trimmed by 3 bases and J by 5 bases, 5 bases remained unmatched. Germline CDR1 SGDLS, CDR2 YYNGEE. The CDR3 is CASSGTSGNDEQYF. The CDR3 nucleotides read TGTGCCAGCAGCGGTACTAGCGGGAACGACGAGCAGTACTTC.

The chain couples TRBV10-2 to TRBJ2-5, with TRBD2 identical over 7 bases. Germline V gene lookup returns CDR1 WSHSY and CDR2 SAAADI. The CDR3 runs to 13 residues. The trim removed 7 bases at V and 1 base at J, leaving 3 bases unmatched. This chain's CDR3 is CASTWTSQETQYF. The CDR3 bases are TGCGCCAGCACCTGGACTAGCCAAGAGACCCAGTACTTC.

In this sample, this clone turned up once. The chain couples TRBV7-3 to TRBJ2-1, with D uncertain. Trimming stripped 2 bases from V and 1 base from J, with 9 bases between. This CDR3 region has 15 residues. Germline V CDR1 and CDR2: SGHTA, FQGTGA. Here the CDR3 reads CASSLLSASYNEQFF. The CDR3 coding sequence is TGTGCCAGCAGCTTACTCAGCGCATCCTACAATGAGCAGTTCTTC.